A selection of T cell receptor beta chains follows, all from one sample in a study of Ad26.COV2.S vaccination and SARS-CoV-2 variants. The assay was immunoSEQ multiplex PCR, and TCRdb's table has in-frame clones only and misses some. The sample consists of 400,000 to 450,000 clones, about nine tenths of them appearing once. This specimen was peripheral blood, taken in a trial of Ad26.COV2.S vaccine versus placebo. These receptors were obtained from a person aged 18-60 years who received the Ad26.COV2.S COVID-19 vaccine or a placebo. Each CDR3 is given with its conserved first and last residue. A D gene is named only where the DNA matches it firmly.

TRBV5-6	TRBJ1-1	TRBD1	15	CASSLGQGMRTEAFF	TGTGCCAGCAGCTTGGGACAGGGAATGCGAACTGAAGCTTTCTTT
TRBV9	TRBJ1-2	.	13	CASSGRGGRGYTF	TGTGCCAGCAGCGGTCGTGGGGGGAGAGGCTACACCTTC
TRBV10-3	TRBJ2-3	TRBD2	15	CAISDMGGRADTQYF	TGTGCCATCAGTGATATGGGCGGGAGAGCAGATACGCAGTATTTT
TRBV5-1	TRBJ2-7	.	16	CASSLSLDTVSYEQYF	TGCGCCAGCAGCTTGTCGTTGGACACCGTCTCCTACGAGCAGTACTTC
TRBV25-1	TRBJ2-1	.	14	CASSEWAGHNEQFF	TGTGCCAGCAGTGAGTGGGCGGGACACAATGAGCAGTTCTTC
TRBV28	TRBJ1-5	.	14	CASSFLGAFTSQHF	TGTGCCAGCAGTTTCCTAGGGGCCTTCACCAGTCAGCATTTT
TRBV28	TRBJ2-5	.	14	CASSSGLYQETQYF	TGTGCCAGCAGTTCTGGGCTGTACCAAGAGACCCAGTACTTC
TRBV3-1/TRBV3-2	TRBJ2-5	.	13	CASSQGRGETQYF	TGTGCCAGCAGCCAAGGACGGGGGGAGACCCAGTACTTC
TRBV19	TRBJ1-5	.	15	CASSRPGRSNQPQHF	TGTGCCAGTAGTCGGCCTGGACGAAGCAATCAGCCCCAGCATTTT
TRBV7-3	TRBJ2-5	.	13	CASSLVVQETQYF	TGTGCCAGCAGCTTAGTGGTCCAAGAGACCCAGTACTTC
TRBV9	TRBJ2-5	.	15	CASSVARQGGETQYF	TGTGCCAGCAGCGTAGCTAGGCAGGGGGGAGAGACCCAGTACTTC
TRBV24-1	TRBJ1-1	TRBD1	15	CATSDPRDRNTEAFF	TGTGCCACCAGTGATCCCAGGGACAGGAACACTGAAGCTTTCTTT
TRBV19	TRBJ2-7	.	11	CAAGGPYEQYF	TGTGCCGCCGGGGGACCCTACGAGCAGTACTTC
TRBV4-2	TRBJ2-7	TRBD2	14	CASSRGLADYEQYF	TGTGCCAGCAGCCGGGGACTAGCGGATTACGAGCAGTACTTC
TRBV10-3	TRBJ2-3	.	16	CAISEGVFTSTDTQYF	TGTGCCATCAGTGAGGGTGTGTTTACTAGCACAGATACGCAGTATTTT
TRBV3-1/TRBV3-2	TRBJ2-3	TRBD2	15	CASSLLAGGLDTQYF	TGTGCCAGCAGCCTTCTAGCGGGTGGTTTGGATACGCAGTATTTT
TRBV2	TRBJ1-4	.	15	CASSLRDATNEKLFF	TGTGCCAGCAGCTTACGAGATGCAACTAATGAAAAACTGTTTTTT
TRBV9	TRBJ1-2	.	15	CASSVDGRGNYGYTF	TGTGCCAGCAGCGTAGACGGGAGGGGAAACTATGGCTACACCTTC
TRBV4-3	TRBJ2-7	TRBD2	15	CASSHRTSGPYEQYF	TGCGCCAGCAGCCACCGGACTAGCGGACCCTACGAGCAGTACTTC
TRBV9	TRBJ2-7	.	16	CASSVNPSLGTYEQYF	TGTGCCAGCAGCGTAAACCCCAGTCTGGGAACCTACGAGCAGTACTTC
TRBV28	TRBJ1-5	TRBD1	13	CASSNDRVQPQHF	TGTGCCAGCAGTAACGACAGGGTGCAGCCCCAGCATTTT
TRBV28	TRBJ1-5	.	16	CASSLRGGRGNQPQHF	TGTGCCAGCAGTTTGAGGGGCGGGAGGGGCAATCAGCCCCAGCATTTT